This T cell receptor (beta chain) was retrieved from a study of T cells expressing NK-cell markers. Study-level findings and limits: Roughly six donors had dominant NKG2C+ clonotypes that comprised roughly 1.0-8% of their CD8+ T cells. HCMV specificity of the expanded NKG2C+ T cell clones stayed unclear.

As to this clonotype: Its antigen is as yet unknown.

It was by 5'RACE template switching with UMIs that TCR beta cDNA was made. TCRdb reprocessed the 5' RACE reads and stores each CDR3 protein as one record, lacking DNA. Its listing shows 350,000 to 400,000 distinct CDR3 sequences. The CDR3 covers 15 residues. Looked up from germline, CDR1 is DFQATT and CDR2 is SNEGSKA (reference sequence). Specimen: blood T cells: a sorted CD56 or NKG2C T cell subset, CD4+ or CD8+ T cells, or bulk PBMC T cells (not recorded which). The chain is built from TRBV20-1 and TRBJ2-3; TCRdb indicates TRBD2, and absent DNA this call remains unverified. The origin of this receptor is a woman aged 50 to 65 in good health. CDR3 loop: CSASTGLEATDTQYF.